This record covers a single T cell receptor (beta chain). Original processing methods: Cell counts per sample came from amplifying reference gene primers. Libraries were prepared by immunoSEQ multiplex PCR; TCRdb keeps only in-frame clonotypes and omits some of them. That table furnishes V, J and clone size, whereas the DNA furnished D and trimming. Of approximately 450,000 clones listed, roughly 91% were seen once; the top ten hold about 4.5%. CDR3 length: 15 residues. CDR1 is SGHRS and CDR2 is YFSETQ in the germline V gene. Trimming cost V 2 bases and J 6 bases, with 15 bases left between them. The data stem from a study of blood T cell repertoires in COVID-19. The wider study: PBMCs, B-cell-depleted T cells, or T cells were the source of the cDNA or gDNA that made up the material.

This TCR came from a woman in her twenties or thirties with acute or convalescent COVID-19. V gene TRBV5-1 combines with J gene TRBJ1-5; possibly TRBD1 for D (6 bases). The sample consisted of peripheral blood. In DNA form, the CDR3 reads TGCGCCAGCAGCTTCACAGGGATGGCTAGTCAGCCCCAGCATTTT. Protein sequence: CASSFTGMASQPQHF.